This T cell receptor beta chain emerged from a study of blood T cells in healthy people across ages. About the study: T cells yielded about one barcoded beta molecule per two cells through template switching.

The authors ran a second PCR of about 7 to 11 cycles using a sample-barcoded 5' primer and a J-beta primer mix. Each cDNA molecule was tagged by a template-switch adaptor that had 12 random nucleotides. TCRdb re-called the 5' RACE reads through MiXCR, storing one row per CDR3 protein. The sample contains around 800,000 distinct CDR3 sequences, roughly 44% of which appear only once. This clonotype has just a few counts. What it binds is unknown. Study-wide findings and caveats: Naive CD4+ cells and diversity were both higher in long-lived donors than in aged donors.

The sample consisted of blood. The receptor's source is a man between 60 and 75 years old in good health.

The CDR3 sequence is CASRTGTRVTDTQYF. CDR3 in DNA: TGTGCCAGCAGGACCGGGACGAGGGTCACAGATACGCAGTATTTT. J is TRBJ2-3 and V is TRBV7-6; D is possibly TRBD1 or TRBD2 (5 bases each). This CDR3 spans 15 amino acids. The V end lost 6 bases, the J end lost 2 bases, and 15 bases lay between the germline ends. Germline CDR1 reads SGHVS; CDR2 reads FNYEAQ. The variable domain in full, completed from reference TRBV7-6 and TRBJ2-3, reads GAGVSQSPRYKVTKRGQDVALRCDPISGHVSLYWYRQALGQGPEFLTYFNYEAQQDKSGLPNDRFSAERPEGSISTLTIQRTEQRDSAMYRCASRTGTRVTDTQYFGPGTRLTVL.